This T cell receptor beta chain is drawn from a study of T cells in Graves' hyperthyroidism and ophthalmopathy. The germline CDR1 and CDR2 sequences are SGHVS and FQNEAQ. Unmatched junction bases numbered 7, after V lost 1 base and J lost 5 bases. This CDR3 has 16 residues. Study-wide results and limits: Ophthalmopathy was separated from stable hyperthyroidism by a 13 V-J model. Also found in blood were most expanded thyroid clonotypes above 0.001. Ophthalmopathy, as predicted by the model, came a median 6.5 months after the prediction.

Exclusion followed for patients with uncontrolled infection, other autoimmune disease, pregnancy or lactation. The CDR3 regions of TCR beta were amplified from RNA transcripts. First-round RT-PCR with HTBI primers amplified the TCR CDR3 region. TCRdb called the multiplex PCR reads again in MiXCR, with one record for every CDR3 protein. The data hold roughly 350,000 distinct CDR3 sequences, with roughly an eighth observed a single time. In its sample, this clonotype was seen many times. Its antigen is unidentified. J is TRBJ2-5 and V is TRBV7-8; 10 nucleotides agree with TRBD2. Sequencing was done on a sample of blood. This receptor was obtained from a woman between 40 and 55 years old with Graves' ophthalmopathy. The CDR3 protein is CASSLVTSGIRETQYF. In DNA form, the CDR3 reads TGTGCCAGCAGCTTAGTTACTAGCGGGATCCGGGAGACCCAGTACTTC.